The 27 T cell receptor beta chains below all came from one sample that was sequenced in a study of control samples from healthy donors and cancer patients. Sequenced by immunoSEQ multiplex PCR; TCRdb stores in-frame clones only, minus some. Altogether some 96,000 clones are present, 93% being singletons, with the ten largest covering over 8%. The sample comprised blood. All receptors derive from a man between 18 and 35 years old in good health.

The chain recombines TRBV21-1 with TRBJ2-7. TRBV21-1 is classified as a pseudogene. The CDR3 length is 19 residues. The CDR3 nucleotides are TGTGCCAGCAGCAAAGAGGAGGGTGGGCAGGGGCTTTCACCCTACGAGCAGTACTTC. Amino acid sequence: CASSKEEGGQGLSPYEQYF.

The chain couples TRBV15 to TRBJ2-1, with D possibly matching TRBD1 (5 bases). CDR1 is LNHNV, CDR2 YYDKDF, per germline (reference sequence). The CDR3 contains 16 residues. Trimming pared 1 base from V and 7 bases from J, leaving 17 bases between. The CDR3 spells CATSRGSAGNGNEQFF. The CDR3 DNA follows: TGTGCCACCAGCAGAGGGTCGGCAGGGAATGGGAATGAGCAGTTCTTC. The complete variable domain, with remaining parts taken from reference TRBV15 and TRBJ2-1, reads DAMVIQNPRYQVTQFGKPVTLSCSQTLNHNVMYWYQQKSSQAPKLLFHYYDKDFNNEADTPDNFQSRRPNTSFCFLDIRSPGLGDTAMYLCATSRGSAGNGNEQFFGPGTRLTVL.

The chain uses TRBV18 and TRBJ1-5; 8 nucleotides match TRBD1. The CDR3 sequence is 18 residues long. Germline CDR1 and CDR2: KGHSH and LQKENI. V lost 2 bases, J lost 4 bases, and 13 bases stayed unmatched. CDR3 nucleotides: TGTGCCAGCTCACCAACGGCAGGGGGCTGGCGGGGTAATCAGCCCCAGCATTTT. It translates to CASSPTAGGWRGNQPQHF.

The chain couples TRBV30 to TRBJ2-6; D is unclear. CDR3 length equals 13 residues. Trimming took off 4 bases at V and 8 bases at J, with 12 bases between the two ends. CDR1 and CDR2 from the germline V gene are GTSNPN and SVGIG (reference sequence). CDR3 residues: CAWKGLTPNVLTF. CDR3 DNA: TGTGCCTGGAAAGGCCTAACCCCCAACGTCCTGACTTTC.

The rearrangement links TRBV6-6 to TRBJ1-5; unclear D gene. CDR3 length: 15 amino acids. Germline-derived CDR1 and CDR2 are MNHNY and SVGAGI (reference sequence). Trimming took 7 bases from V and 2 from J, leaving 15 bases between them. The CDR3 sequence is CASTKGSARNQPQHF. CDR3 in DNA: TGTGCCAGCACTAAAGGATCGGCGCGCAATCAGCCCCAGCATTTT.

This clone was found once. The chain links TRBV19 to TRBJ2-1; the match to TRBD2 covers 9 bases. V lost 10 bases to trimming and J lost 6 bases; unmatched junction nucleotides: 4. The CDR3 spans 12 residues. The germline gives CDR1 LNHDA, CDR2 SQIVND (reference sequence). CDR3 bases: TGTGCCACTGGACTAGCGATCAATGAGCAGTTCTTC. Translation gives CATGLAINEQFF.

This chain uses TRBV6-5 with TRBJ2-7; a possible D gene is TRBD1 (5 bases). Germline CDR1 reads MNHEY; CDR2 reads SVGAGI. Trimming shortened V by 0 bases and J by 2 bases, and 14 bases separated the two germline ends. CDR3 size: 16 residues. The CDR3 nucleotides read TGTGCCAGCAGTTACTCGACAGTTCGAAACACCTACGAGCAGTACTTC. Protein sequence: CASSYSTVRNTYEQYF.

V gene TRBV6-5 combines with J gene TRBJ1-4; TRBD1 aligns across 8 bases. V shed 6 bases and J 8 bases; nucleotides not matched to a gene: 11. This CDR3 contains 15 residues. CDR1 is MNHEY and CDR2 is SVGAGI in the germline V gene. The CDR3 DNA reads as TGTGCCAGCAGCCTTGACAGGGGTAAACAAGAAAAACTGTTTTTT. Its translation is CASSLDRGKQEKLFF.

As to this clone: Other DNA sequences in the sample encode the same CDR3. J is TRBJ1-1 and V is TRBV5-1, with D uncertain. Germline V gene data show CDR1 as SGHRS and CDR2 as YFSETQ. The CDR3 has 16 amino acids. Trimming left V 0 bases short and J 0 bases short, with 12 bases between. This CDR3 reads CASSLAQGRLNTEAFF. The CDR3 coding sequence is TGCGCCAGCAGCTTGGCCCAAGGACGGCTGAACACTGAAGCTTTCTTT.

The CDR3 is CASSLYPSGGALAEETQYF. CDR3 nucleotide sequence: TGCGCCAGCAGCTTGTATCCTAGCGGGGGGGCCTTGGCGGAAGAGACCCAGTACTTC. The J gene is TRBJ2-5, the V gene TRBV5-1; 12 bases map to TRBD2. The germline gives CDR1 SGHRS, CDR2 YFSETQ. This CDR3 is 19 amino acids long. V was clipped by 1 base and J by 3 bases; unmatched bases: 13.

The chain combines TRBV2 with TRBJ1-2, with D possibly matching TRBD1 (5 bases). There are 14 residues in the CDR3. V was pared by 2 bases and J by 4 bases, with 11 bases between. CDR1 is SNHLY and CDR2 is FYNNEI in the germline V gene. The CDR3 sequence is CASSELTVIYGYTF. Here the CDR3 DNA reads TGTGCCAGCAGTGAACTGACAGTTATCTATGGCTACACCTTC.

This rearrangement joins TRBV24-1 to TRBJ2-1, with D uncertain. Trimming stripped 4 bases from V and 7 bases from J, with 22 bases between. The CDR3 covers 17 residues. Germline-derived CDR1 and CDR2 are KGHDR and SFDVKD. The chain's CDR3 is CATSDSVGRGWMNEQFF. DNA for the CDR3: TGTGCCACCAGTGACTCCGTTGGACGAGGCTGGATGAATGAGCAGTTCTTC.

This clone appeared a few times. The rearrangement joins TRBV19 to TRBJ2-1; 14 bases align to TRBD2. This CDR3 has 17 residues. Germline V gene lookup returns CDR1 LNHDA and CDR2 SQIVND (reference sequence). The trim removed 5 bases at V and 6 bases at J, leaving 9 bases unmatched. The CDR3 DNA follows: TGTGCCAGTAGTCTCGGACTAGCGGGAGGACGGGGCAATGAGCAGTTCTTC. Its protein is CASSLGLAGGRGNEQFF.

The chain employs TRBV11-1 and TRBJ1-1; no firm D call. The length of the CDR3 is 15 residues. In germline, CDR1 is SGHAT, CDR2 FQDESV (reference sequence). The V and J ends lost 5 bases and 2 bases respectively, with 15 bases between them. CDR3 amino acids: CASSQGGDLNTEAFF. The CDR3 bases are TGTGCCAGCAGCCAAGGTGGAGATTTAAACACTGAAGCTTTCTTT.

This clone was seen repeatedly, ten times or more. The chain is built from TRBV12-3 or TRBV12-4 and TRBJ1-1; a possible D gene is TRBD1 (6 bases). V dropped 6 bases and J dropped 1 base, with 9 bases sitting between them. The CDR3 contains 13 residues. The CDR3 DNA sequence: TGTGCCAGCAGACACAGGGAGAACACTGAAGCTTTCTTT. Its translation: CASRHRENTEAFF.

V usage is TRBV7-2 and J usage is TRBJ1-2, with a weak D call TRBD1 (6 bases). The germline gives CDR1 SGHTA, CDR2 FQGNSA. V was clipped by 6 bases and J by 3 bases, with 23 bases between them. CDR3 size: 17 residues. The CDR3 reads CASRLSGSSGQHYGYTF. The CDR3 DNA reads as TGTGCCAGCAGATTAAGTGGGAGTTCTGGACAGCACTATGGCTACACCTTC.

The chain carries TRBV9 and TRBJ2-1; 7 bases align to TRBD2. Germline V gene data show CDR1 as SGDLS and CDR2 as YYNGEE. CDR3 length: 15 residues. The junction had 4 bases not matched to a gene; V was cut back by 2 bases and J by 2 bases. DNA of the CDR3: TGTGCCAGCAGCGTTTCTAGCGGCACCTACAATGAGCAGTTCTTC. This encodes CASSVSSGTYNEQFF.

This chain links TRBV9 with TRBJ2-2; no firm D call. Germline CDR1 reads SGDLS; CDR2 reads YYNGEE. V dropped 0 bases and J dropped 4 bases, with 7 bases sitting between them. This CDR3 has 14 residues. DNA of the CDR3: TGTGCCAGCAGCGTAGAGGAAGTCACCGGGGAGCTGTTTTTT. It yields the protein CASSVEEVTGELFF.

The CDR3 DNA follows: TGTGCCAGCAGCCTCGGACAGGGGGCAACGAAGGCACCCCTCCACTTT. It encodes CASSLGQGATKAPLHF. V is TRBV7-2 and J is TRBJ1-6; 11 nucleotides match TRBD1. The trim removed 5 bases at V and 11 bases at J, leaving 11 bases unmatched. The CDR3 sequence is 16 residues long. Germline loops: CDR1 SGHTA, CDR2 FQGNSA.

The chain joins TRBV9 to TRBJ2-1, with D maybe TRBD1 (5 bases). This CDR3 is built from 13 residues. The V gene lost 6 bases and the J gene lost 7 bases, with 14 bases spanning the gap. Germline V CDR1 and CDR2: SGDLS, YYNGEE. CDR3 DNA sequence: TGTGCCAGCACTGGACACCTGGGTAATGAGCAGTTCTTC. Protein sequence: CASTGHLGNEQFF.

This chain joins TRBV6-5 and TRBJ1-4; perhaps TRBD1 as D (5 bases). CDR3 length: 15 amino acids. The V gene lost 7 bases and the J gene lost 4 bases, with 16 bases spanning the gap. Germline V CDR1 and CDR2: MNHEY, SVGAGI. The CDR3 DNA is TGTGCCAGCACGAGATCCGGGGCAGTTAATGAAAAACTGTTTTTT. Amino acid sequence: CASTRSGAVNEKLFF.

The rearrangement links TRBV9 to TRBJ2-1, with TRBD2 matching over 12 bases. Trimming took 0 bases from V and 6 from J; bases not matched to a gene: 1. The germline CDR1 and CDR2 sequences are SGDLS and YYNGEE. This CDR3 is built from 15 residues. CDR3 residues: CASSVASGGANEQFF. DNA of the CDR3: TGTGCCAGCAGCGTAGCTAGCGGGGGGGCCAATGAGCAGTTCTTC.

This clone was seen a single time. The V and J genes are TRBV7-9 and TRBJ2-1; 7 nucleotides align to TRBD1. The length of the CDR3 is 17 residues. Trimming at V came to 7 bases and at J to 2 bases, leaving 14 bases not matched to a gene. Germline V gene lookup returns CDR1 SEHNR and CDR2 FQNEAQ (reference sequence). The CDR3: CASTSYPWDSTYNEQFF. The CDR3 bases are TGTGCCAGCACCAGTTACCCCTGGGACAGCACCTACAATGAGCAGTTCTTC.

The chain carries TRBV7-9 and TRBJ2-7, with D possibly matching TRBD2 (5 bases). This CDR3 is 15 amino acids long. Deletions cut 5 bases from V and 5 bases from J, with 19 bases between. CDR1 and CDR2 from the germline V gene are SEHNR and FQNEAQ (reference sequence). CDR3 protein: CASSLLSLALDEQYF. The CDR3, as DNA: TGTGCCAGCAGCCTCCTATCTCTAGCCCTAGACGAGCAGTACTTC.

Details on this clone: Because the CDR3's place on the DNA is in doubt, the DNA is left out and the CDR3 is given as listed by TCRdb. This rearrangement joins TRBV6-5 to TRBJ1-2; the DNA was not used to check the table's D call, TRBD1. The CDR3 region is 16 residues in length, termini included. CDR1 and CDR2 from the germline V gene are MNHEY and SVGAGI. CDR3 residues: CASSSSDSPRDYGYTF.

For the CDR3, the DNA is TGTGCCAGCAGCTCTCATCGGACAGGGGTAAACTATGGCTACACCTTC. Amino acid sequence: CASSSHRTGVNYGYTF. The rearrangement uses TRBV13 and TRBJ1-2; 9 bases line up with TRBD1. From germline, CDR1 is PRHDT and CDR2 FYEKMQ (reference sequence). The CDR3 loop spans 16 amino acids. The junction had 8 bases not matched to a gene; V was cut back by 4 bases and J by 2 bases. Full variable domain (outside the CDR3, taken from reference TRBV13 and TRBJ1-2): AAGVIQSPRHLIKEKRETATLKCYPIPRHDTVYWYQQGPGQDPQFLISFYEKMQSDKGSIPDRFSAQQFSDYHSELNMSSLELGDSALYFCASSSHRTGVNYGYTFGSGTRLTVV.

This chain connects TRBV9 to TRBJ2-1, with D perhaps being TRBD1 or TRBD2 (5 bases each). The CDR3 length is 14 residues. Germline CDR1 SGDLS, CDR2 YYNGEE. V lost 0 bases, J lost 4 bases, and 8 bases lay in between. The CDR3 DNA reads TGTGCCAGCAGCGTAGGTGGGGGTTACAATGAGCAGTTCTTC. Its translation is CASSVGGGYNEQFF.